This T cell receptor beta chain was sequenced for a study of blood T cell repertoires in COVID-19. The assay was immunoSEQ multiplex PCR, and TCRdb's table has in-frame clones only and misses some. This table holds tens of thousands of clones, under 85% found once. This clone appeared a few times. What was sequenced was peripheral blood. The sequence came from an older woman with acute or convalescent COVID-19.

CDR3 region: CASSYNLGQAYEQYF. CDR3 nucleotides: TGTGCCAGCAGTTATAATCTGGGACAGGCCTACGAGCAGTACTTC. The rearrangement joins TRBV6-5 to TRBJ2-7; 8 bases line up with TRBD1. CDR3 size: 15 residues. From germline, CDR1 is MNHEY and CDR2 SVGAGI. Trimming took 3 bases from V and 2 from J; bases not matched to a gene: 6.